This entry lists 19 T cell receptor beta chains sequenced from one sample in a study of cytomegalovirus exposure and HLA in healthy donors. In the PCR, 60 Vbeta and 13 Jbeta primers were used. Produced via immunoSEQ multiplex PCR; TCRdb's table is partial and in-frame only. The repertoire includes over 100,000 clones, 75% to 85% of them detected once, and about 2.7% sits in the top ten. The material sequenced was PBMCs. The receptors were gathered from a woman aged 18-30 years in good health and CMV-seropositive.

The chain couples TRBV5-1 to TRBJ1-1, with D possibly being TRBD1 (5 bases). Trimming pared 6 bases from V and 7 bases from J, leaving 10 bases between. The CDR3 is 11 amino acids. Germline loops: CDR1 SGHRS, CDR2 YFSETQ. The CDR3 spells CASTRQGEAFF. For the CDR3, the DNA is TGCGCCAGCACCCGGCAGGGTGAAGCTTTCTTT. Full variable domain (outside the CDR3, taken from reference TRBV5-1 and TRBJ1-1): KAGVTQTPRYLIKTRGQQVTLSCSPISGHRSVSWYQQTPGQGLQFLFEYFSETQRNKGNFPGRFSGRQFSNSRSEMNVSTLELGDSALYLCASTRQGEAFFGQGTRLTVV.

The chain joins TRBV4-1 to TRBJ2-7, with TRBD1 matching over 8 bases. The CDR3 sequence is 14 residues long. Per the germline V gene, CDR1 is MGHRA and CDR2 is YSYEKL. The V gene end was trimmed by 3 bases and the J gene end by 4 bases; junction bases not matched to a gene: 5. The chain's CDR3 is CASSHRGLEYEQYF. In DNA, the CDR3 is TGCGCCAGCAGCCACAGGGGGCTGGAGTACGAGCAGTACTTC.

DNA of the CDR3: TGTGCCAGCGAGGGACTTCGAAACACCATATATTTT. It yields the protein CASEGLRNTIYF. This sequence joins TRBV6-5 and TRBJ1-3; possibly TRBD1 for D (5 bases). The germline V and J ends were trimmed by 8 bases and 5 bases, with 10 bases remaining between them. The CDR3 is 12 amino acids. From germline, CDR1 is MNHEY and CDR2 SVGAGI.

A single count supports this clone. The chain recombines TRBV6-6 with TRBJ1-1, with TRBD1 matching 7 bases. The V gene's germline CDR1 is MNHNY and CDR2 SVGAGI (reference sequence). V lost 5 bases, J lost 1 base, and 7 bases stayed unmatched. The CDR3 loop spans 15 amino acids. The CDR3 loop reads CASSPTGTRNTEAFF. CDR3 nucleotides: TGTGCCAGCAGTCCGACAGGGACAAGGAACACTGAAGCTTTCTTT.

This clone appeared a single time. The chain carries TRBV5-4 and TRBJ1-5; a possible D gene is TRBD1 (5 bases). There are 16 residues in the CDR3. The V gene lost 1 base and the J gene lost 4 bases, with 15 bases spanning the gap. Germline CDR1 SGHNT, CDR2 YYREEE (reference sequence). The CDR3 is CASSLTPGMLNQPQHF. The CDR3 nucleotides read TGTGCCAGCAGCTTGACCCCAGGGATGTTGAATCAGCCCCAGCATTTT.

The chain links TRBV6-1 to TRBJ1-5; D possibly corresponds to TRBD1 (5 bases). Germline V gene lookup returns CDR1 MNHNS and CDR2 SASEGT. The CDR3 is 14 residues long. The ends were cut back, 6 bases at V and 2 bases at J, with 11 bases in the middle. As DNA, the CDR3 is TGTGCCAGCAGCTATGGACAACGCAATCAGCCCCAGCATTTT. Its protein product is CASSYGQRNQPQHF.

The chain links TRBV7-6 to TRBJ2-5, with D uncertain. CDR3 length: 12 residues. Trimming left V 5 bases short and J 5 bases short, with 9 bases between. Germline V CDR1 and CDR2: SGHVS, FNYEAQ. CDR3 loop: CASSPPRETQYF. CDR3 DNA: TGTGCCAGCAGCCCGCCCAGGGAGACCCAGTACTTC.

The V gene is TRBV7-8, the J gene TRBJ2-7, with 9 bases that match TRBD1. V shed 5 bases and J 3 bases; nucleotides not matched to a gene: 8. Germline V gives CDR1 SGHVS, CDR2 FQNEAQ. CDR3 length: 15 amino acids. The DNA for the CDR3 is TGTGCCAGCAGCCGGGACAGGGTTGGATACTACGAGCAGTACTTC. Protein product: CASSRDRVGYYEQYF.

This chain links TRBV10-3 with TRBJ2-7, with a tentative D call TRBD1 (6 bases). Germline loops: CDR1 ENHRY, CDR2 SYGVKD. Between the trimmed V and J ends, which lost 0 bases and 6 bases, there was a span of 12 bases. The CDR3 is 14 residues long. DNA for the CDR3: TGTGCCATCAGTGAGTCTGGCAGGGGTTCCGAGCAGTACTTC. This translates into CAISESGRGSEQYF.

The rearrangement joins TRBV27 to TRBJ2-3, with D perhaps matching TRBD2 (6 bases). Germline V gives CDR1 MNHEY, CDR2 SMNVEV (reference sequence). The CDR3 covers 15 residues. The germline V and J ends were trimmed by 0 bases and 0 bases, with 7 bases remaining between them. The CDR3 reads CASSLSSGSTDTQYF. The CDR3, as DNA: TGTGCCAGCAGTTTATCTAGCGGTAGCACAGATACGCAGTATTTT.

The rearrangement uses TRBV25-1 and TRBJ2-7; D might be TRBD1 (5 bases). This CDR3 has 13 amino acids. With 6 bases removed from V and 7 bases from J, the gap between germline ends came to 16 bases. Per the germline V gene, CDR1 is MGHDK and CDR2 is SYGVNS. The CDR3 bases are TGTGCCAGCAGCATTTTTAGGGGCGGTGAGCAGTACTTC. Amino acid sequence: CASSIFRGGEQYF.

The rearrangement joins TRBV5-1 to TRBJ2-7; 7 bases align to TRBD2. Germline CDR1 SGHRS, CDR2 YFSETQ. Trimming cost V 2 bases and J 4 bases; bases outside gene matches: 6. This CDR3 has 14 residues. The CDR3 DNA reads TGCGCCAGCAGCTTCCGACTAGCCGAATACGAGCAGTACTTC. Protein sequence: CASSFRLAEYEQYF.

The chain couples TRBV5-1 to TRBJ2-3, with D uncertain. CDR1 SGHRS and CDR2 YFSETQ come from the germline V gene. The CDR3 is made up of 13 amino acids. V was pared by 4 bases and J by 1 base, with 7 bases between. CDR3 loop: CASSPQGTDTQYF. The CDR3 DNA reads as TGCGCCAGCAGCCCCCAGGGCACAGATACGCAGTATTTT.

The V and J genes are TRBV28 and TRBJ1-4, with 8 bases matching TRBD1. Germline CDR1 is MDHEN and CDR2 is SYDVKM. The CDR3 is 18 amino acids. J was trimmed by 3 bases and V by 3 bases; bases with no gene match: 12. CDR3 in amino acids: CASSFLGQGLPSNEKLFF. The CDR3 DNA follows: TGTGCCAGCAGTTTTCTCGGACAGGGCCTACCATCTAATGAAAAACTGTTTTTT.

V usage is TRBV30 and J usage is TRBJ1-3; D remains ambiguous. CDR3 length equals 12 residues. The ends were cut back, 5 bases at V and 4 bases at J, with 9 bases in the middle. Germline loops: CDR1 GTSNPN, CDR2 SVGIG (reference sequence). DNA for the CDR3: TGTGCCTGGGACACGGCCGGAAACACCATATATTTT. Translation gives CAWDTAGNTIYF.

This clone was seen a few times. This chain links TRBV6-1 with TRBJ1-1; the D gene is possibly TRBD1 (5 bases). This CDR3 comprises 10 residues. V lost 3 bases and J 10 bases, leaving 6 bases between the germline ends. CDR1 MNHNS and CDR2 SASEGT come from the germline V gene. The CDR3 nucleotides are TGTGCCAGCAGTGATAGGGGAGCTTTCTTT. Its protein product is CASSDRGAFF.

The chain couples TRBV4-1 to TRBJ2-7; TRBD2 aligns across 11 bases. This CDR3 has 19 residues. CDR1 and CDR2 (germline): MGHRA, YSYEKL. V shed 0 bases, J shed 0 bases, and the junction held 10 bases outside the gene matches. CDR3 sequence reads: CASSQEVASGRTSSYEQYF. The CDR3 DNA follows: TGCGCCAGCAGCCAAGAAGTGGCTAGCGGGAGGACAAGCTCCTACGAGCAGTACTTC.

In its sample, this clone was seen a few times. This chain links TRBV6-5 with TRBJ2-6; D is possibly TRBD1 (6 bases). The CDR3 consists of 13 residues. The ends were cut back, 4 bases at V and 11 bases at J, with 12 bases in the middle. Germline V CDR1 and CDR2: MNHEY, SVGAGI. The CDR3, as DNA: TGTGCCAGCAGTTCGGGACAATCTTACGTCCTGACTTTC. It is translated as CASSSGQSYVLTF.

This chain joins TRBV7-8 and TRBJ1-5; possible D gene TRBD1, 5 bases. Per the germline V gene, CDR1 is SGHVS and CDR2 is FQNEAQ. This CDR3 contains 15 residues. Trimming pared 3 bases from V and 1 base from J, leaving 10 bases between. The CDR3 coding sequence is TGTGCCAGCAGCTTTTCAGGGTCGAGCAATCAGCCCCAGCATTTT. Protein product: CASSFSGSSNQPQHF.